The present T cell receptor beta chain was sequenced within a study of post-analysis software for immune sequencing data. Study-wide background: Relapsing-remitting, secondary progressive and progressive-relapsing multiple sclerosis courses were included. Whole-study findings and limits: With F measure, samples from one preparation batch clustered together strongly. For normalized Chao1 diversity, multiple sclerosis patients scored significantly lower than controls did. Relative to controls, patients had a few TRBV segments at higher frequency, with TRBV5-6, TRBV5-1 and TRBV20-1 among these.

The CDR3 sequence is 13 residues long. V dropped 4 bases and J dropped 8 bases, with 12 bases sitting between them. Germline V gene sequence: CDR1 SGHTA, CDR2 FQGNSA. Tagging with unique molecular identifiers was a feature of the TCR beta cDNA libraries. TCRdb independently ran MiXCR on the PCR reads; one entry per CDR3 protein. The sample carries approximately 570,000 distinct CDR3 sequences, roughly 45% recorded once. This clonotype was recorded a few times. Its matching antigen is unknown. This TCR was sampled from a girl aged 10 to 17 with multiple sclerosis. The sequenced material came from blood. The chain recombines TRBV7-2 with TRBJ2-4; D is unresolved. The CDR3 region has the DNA TGTGCCAGCAGCTCAACACCAAGGGACATTCAGTACTTC. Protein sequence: CASSSTPRDIQYF.